This T cell receptor beta chain came from a study of blood T cell repertoires in COVID-19 (dated by TCRdb to the early 2020s). With regard to the full study: The collaborator samples originated in the United States, Italy and Spain and spanned the acute and convalescent phases of COVID-19. The prospective study material was composed of cDNA or gDNA derived from T cells, B-cell-depleted T cells, or PBMCs. Subjects who had been exposed to COVID-19, were actively infected with it, or had recovered from it provided the deeply sampled blood TCRbeta repertoires that made up the dataset. The repertoires were released in a freely available public database meant as a resource for research on the immune response to SARS-CoV-2. The samples were drawn from the first 160 participants of the ongoing ImmuneRACE study and from 1,200 or so subjects provided by 6 global collaborators. A de-identified subject ID, COVID-19 status, age in years and sex were almost always included in the sample metadata. HLA class I and class II types, where available, came from metadata supplied by the sample provider rather than from assay-based typing.

This clone was detected only once. Its antigen is currently not known. Nothing much larger sits one base from this clone, and base qualities are not available. On the study overall, not on this receptor specifically: How much clinical and demographic metadata was included differed by source and by participant, and the metadata was provided uncurated.

Each collaborating institution followed its own protocols to collect whole blood in K2EDTA tubes. For TCRbeta analysis, collaborators shipped samples as frozen whole blood, isolated PBMCs, or DNA extracted from either of those sample types. TCRbeta CDR3 regions were amplified from genomic DNA by means of the immunoSEQ Assay, a bias-controlled multiplex PCR. In the authors' own workflow: Within the assay, amplification of reference gene primers was used to estimate how many nucleated cells each sample contained. To quantify the absolute abundance of each unique TCRbeta CDR3 rearrangement, sequence reads were collapsed and filtered. Productive Simpson clonality was computed per sample as the square root of Simpson's diversity index over productive rearrangements. TCRdb took this table from immuneACCESS and kept in-frame rearrangements with V and J called. Such tables lack part of the clones; where checked against another copy, unresolved V genes explain under half of the gap, and the rest is unexplained. The DNA gave D and trimming, while V, J and clone size come from that table. In all, the sample holds some 130,000 clones, and over 75% of those were seen once. The top ten hold around 9.8% of the sample.

CDR1 and CDR2, looked up from the germline V gene, are SGHRS and YFSETQ. Inclusive of the bounding cysteine and phenylalanine, the CDR3 is 15 residues long. Left in the record is the CDR3 DNA by itself, 45 bases read in frame from the first base. For this chain, trimming is 5 bases at the V end and 0 bases at the J end, and the number of junction bases without a gene match is 5. The sequenced sample consisted of peripheral blood. The sequence was collected from a man aged 35 to 55 with active or convalescent COVID-19. The chain couples TRBV5-1 to TRBJ2-1; TRBD2 fits 7 bases in the junction. The CDR3 sequence is CASSTGTTSYNEQFF. The nucleotide sequence reads as follows: TGCGCCAGCAGTACCGGGACTACCTCCTACAATGAGCAGTTCTTC.